The present T cell receptor (beta chain) was sequenced within a study of T cell changes during pregnancy in multiple sclerosis. The CDR3 extends over 17 amino acids. Trimming took off 0 bases at V and 4 bases at J, with 19 bases between the two ends. CDR1 and CDR2 from the germline V gene are SGDLS and YYNGEE. Data came from immunoSEQ multiplex PCR; TCRdb stores just in-frame clones and leaves some out. The data show about 49,000 clones, 90% seen once. The receptor's source is a female donor in good health, enrolled as a control in a pregnancy study. The J gene is TRBJ2-5, the V gene TRBV9; perhaps TRBD2 as D (7 bases). The specimen comprised peripheral blood, sampled after pregnancy. In nucleotides, the CDR3 is TGTGCCAGCAGCGTAGAGCCTCGGGGGGCGGGGGTAGAGACCCAGTACTTC. Its translation is CASSVEPRGAGVETQYF.